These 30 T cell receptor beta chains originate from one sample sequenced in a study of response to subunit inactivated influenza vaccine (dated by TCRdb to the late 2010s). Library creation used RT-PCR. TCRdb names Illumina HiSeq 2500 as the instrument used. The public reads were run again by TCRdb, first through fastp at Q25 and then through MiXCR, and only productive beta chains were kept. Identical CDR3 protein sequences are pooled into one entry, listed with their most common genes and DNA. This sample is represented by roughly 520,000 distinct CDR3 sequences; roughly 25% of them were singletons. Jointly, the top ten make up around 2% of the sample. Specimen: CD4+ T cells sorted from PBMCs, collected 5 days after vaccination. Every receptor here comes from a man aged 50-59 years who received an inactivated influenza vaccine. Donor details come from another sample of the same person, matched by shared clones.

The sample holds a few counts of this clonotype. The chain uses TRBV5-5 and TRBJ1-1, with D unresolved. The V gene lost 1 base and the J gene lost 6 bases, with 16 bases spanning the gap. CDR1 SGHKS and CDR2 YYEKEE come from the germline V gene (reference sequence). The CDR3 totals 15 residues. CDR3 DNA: TGTGCCAGCAGCTTGAATCCAGCGAGTTTCTCTGAAGCTTTCTTT. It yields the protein CASSLNPASFSEAFF.

This chain's CDR3 is CASSPPRDPRSYEQYF. The CDR3 DNA is TGTGCCAGCAGTCCCCCCCGGGATCCCCGCTCCTACGAGCAGTACTTC. The chain couples TRBV28 to TRBJ2-7, with TRBD2 as a possible D gene (5 bases). Germline assignment: CDR1 MDHEN and CDR2 SYDVKM. Between the trimmed V and J ends, which lost 5 bases and 0 bases, there was a span of 17 bases. CDR3 size: 16 residues.

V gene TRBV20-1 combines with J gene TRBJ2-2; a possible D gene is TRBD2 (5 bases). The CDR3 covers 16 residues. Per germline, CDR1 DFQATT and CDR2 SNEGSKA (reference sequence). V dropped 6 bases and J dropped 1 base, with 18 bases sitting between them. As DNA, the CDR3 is TGCAGTGCCCGCGGATGGACGGGAAGGAACACCGGGGAGCTGTTTTTT. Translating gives CSARGWTGRNTGELFF.

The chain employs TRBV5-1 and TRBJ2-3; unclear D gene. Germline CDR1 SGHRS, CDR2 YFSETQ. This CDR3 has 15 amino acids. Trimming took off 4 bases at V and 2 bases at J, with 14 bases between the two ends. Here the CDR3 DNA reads TGCGCCAGCAGCCCTGCCGTCAATCCCACAGATACGCAGTATTTT. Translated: CASSPAVNPTDTQYF. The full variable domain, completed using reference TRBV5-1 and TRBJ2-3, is KAGVTQTPRYLIKTRGQQVTLSCSPISGHRSVSWYQQTPGQGLQFLFEYFSETQRNKGNFPGRFSGRQFSNSRSEMNVSTLELGDSALYLCASSPAVNPTDTQYFGPGTRLTVL.

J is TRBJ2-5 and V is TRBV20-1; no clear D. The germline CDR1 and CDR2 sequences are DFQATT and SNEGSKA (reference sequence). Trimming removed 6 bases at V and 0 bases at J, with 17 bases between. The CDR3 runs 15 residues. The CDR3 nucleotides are TGCAGTGCCCTACCTCCCGTGGCGCACCAAGAGACCCAGTACTTC. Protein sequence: CSALPPVAHQETQYF.

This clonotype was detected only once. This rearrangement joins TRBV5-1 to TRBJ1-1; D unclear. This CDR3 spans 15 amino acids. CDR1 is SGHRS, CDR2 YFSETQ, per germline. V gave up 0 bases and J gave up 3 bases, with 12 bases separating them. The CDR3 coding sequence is TGCGCCAGCAGCTTGGGGAGGGATGGGGACACTGAAGCTTTCTTT. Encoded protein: CASSLGRDGDTEAFF.

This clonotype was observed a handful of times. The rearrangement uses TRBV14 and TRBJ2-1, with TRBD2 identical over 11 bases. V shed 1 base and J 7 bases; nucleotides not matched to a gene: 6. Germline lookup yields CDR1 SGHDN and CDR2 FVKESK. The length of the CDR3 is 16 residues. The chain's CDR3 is CASSQVSSGGWNEQFF. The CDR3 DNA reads TGTGCCAGCAGCCAAGTCTCTAGCGGGGGGTGGAATGAGCAGTTCTTC. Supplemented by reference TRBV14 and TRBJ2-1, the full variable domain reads EAGVTQFPSHSVIEKGQTVTLRCDPISGHDNLYWYRRVMGKEIKFLLHFVKESKQDESGMPNNRFLAERTGGTYSTLKVQPAELEDSGVYFCASSQVSSGGWNEQFFGPGTRLTVL.

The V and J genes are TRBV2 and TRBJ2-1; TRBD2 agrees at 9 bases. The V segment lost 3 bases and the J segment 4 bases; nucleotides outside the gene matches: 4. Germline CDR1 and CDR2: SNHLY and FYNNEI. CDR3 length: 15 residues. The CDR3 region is CASSDGSGGYNEQFF. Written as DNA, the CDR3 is TGTGCCAGCAGTGACGGTAGCGGGGGTTACAATGAGCAGTTCTTC.

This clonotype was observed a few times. Here the CDR3 reads CASSQSLLALQFF. The CDR3 nucleotides are TGCGCCAGCAGCCAATCTTTACTAGCGCTGCAGTTCTTC. This chain connects TRBV4-3 to TRBJ2-1; 7 bases are a match to TRBD2. The germline V gene has CDR1 LGHNA and CDR2 YSLEER. CDR3 size: 13 residues. Germline trimming cut 2 bases from V and 12 bases from J; bases unmatched to any gene: 7.

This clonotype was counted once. The CDR3 DNA sequence: TGCGCCAGCAGCCAGGGACTAGCGGGGATCCCAGAGACCCAGTACTTC. Its protein is CASSQGLAGIPETQYF. The J gene is TRBJ2-5, the V gene TRBV5-1; 13 bases are a match to TRBD2. The CDR3 runs to 16 residues. V was clipped by 4 bases and J by 4 bases; unmatched bases: 7. CDR1 SGHRS and CDR2 YFSETQ come from the germline V gene. The full variable domain, in which reference TRBV5-1 and TRBJ2-5 provide the parts outside the CDR3, is KAGVTQTPRYLIKTRGQQVTLSCSPISGHRSVSWYQQTPGQGLQFLFEYFSETQRNKGNFPGRFSGRQFSNSRSEMNVSTLELGDSALYLCASSQGLAGIPETQYFGPGTRLLVL.

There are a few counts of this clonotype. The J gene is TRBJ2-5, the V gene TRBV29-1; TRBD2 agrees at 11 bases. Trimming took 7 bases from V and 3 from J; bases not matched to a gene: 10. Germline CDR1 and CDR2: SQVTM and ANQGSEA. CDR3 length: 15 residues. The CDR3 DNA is TGCAGCGCTAGCGGGGGGACGCTTATTGAAGAGACCCAGTACTTC. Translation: CSASGGTLIEETQYF.

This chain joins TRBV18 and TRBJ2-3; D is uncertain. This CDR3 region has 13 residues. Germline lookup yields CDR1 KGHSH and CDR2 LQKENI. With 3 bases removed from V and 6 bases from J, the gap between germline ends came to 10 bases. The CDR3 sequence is CASSPRFGDTQYF. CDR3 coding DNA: TGTGCCAGCTCACCTCGGTTTGGGGATACGCAGTATTTT.

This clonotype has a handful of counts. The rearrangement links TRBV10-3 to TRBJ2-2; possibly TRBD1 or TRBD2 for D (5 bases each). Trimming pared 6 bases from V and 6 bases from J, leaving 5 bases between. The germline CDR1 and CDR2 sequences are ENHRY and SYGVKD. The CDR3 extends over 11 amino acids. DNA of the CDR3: TGTGCCATCAGGGGGGCCGGGGAGCTGTTTTTT. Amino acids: CAIRGAGELFF.

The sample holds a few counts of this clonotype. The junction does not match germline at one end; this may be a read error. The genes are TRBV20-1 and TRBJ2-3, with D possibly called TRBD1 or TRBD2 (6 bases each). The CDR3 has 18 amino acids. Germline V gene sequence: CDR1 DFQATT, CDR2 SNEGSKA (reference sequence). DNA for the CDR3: TGCTGTGCTAGAGATCAAGGGGGGCTAAATTCTAGCACAGATACGCAGTATTTT. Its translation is CCARDQGGLNSSTDTQYF.

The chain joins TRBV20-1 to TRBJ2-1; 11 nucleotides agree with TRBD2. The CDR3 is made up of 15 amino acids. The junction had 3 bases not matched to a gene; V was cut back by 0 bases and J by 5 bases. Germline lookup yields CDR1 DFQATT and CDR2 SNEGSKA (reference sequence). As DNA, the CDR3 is TGCAGTGCTAGAGAGCCGGGACTAGCGGACAATGAGCAGTTCTTC. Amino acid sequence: CSAREPGLADNEQFF.

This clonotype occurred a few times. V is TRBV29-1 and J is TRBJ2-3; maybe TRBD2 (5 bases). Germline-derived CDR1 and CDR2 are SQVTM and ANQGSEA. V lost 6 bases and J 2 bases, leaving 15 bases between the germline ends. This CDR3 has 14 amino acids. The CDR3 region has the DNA TGCAGCGTGAAAATAGGAGCGGCCACAGATACGCAGTATTTT. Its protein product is CSVKIGAATDTQYF.

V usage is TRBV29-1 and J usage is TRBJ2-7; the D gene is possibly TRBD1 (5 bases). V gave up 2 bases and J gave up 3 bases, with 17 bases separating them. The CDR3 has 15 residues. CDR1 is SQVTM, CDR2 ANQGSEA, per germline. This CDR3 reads CSVENLKGMGYEQYF. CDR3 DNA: TGCAGCGTTGAAAATTTAAAGGGGATGGGCTACGAGCAGTACTTC.

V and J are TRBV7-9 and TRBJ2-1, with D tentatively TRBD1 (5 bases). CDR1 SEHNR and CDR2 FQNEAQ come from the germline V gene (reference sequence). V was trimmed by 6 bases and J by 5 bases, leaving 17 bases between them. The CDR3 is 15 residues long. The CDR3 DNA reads TGTGCCAGCAGGAAAGCTTATGTCAGGGACAATGAGCAGTTCTTC. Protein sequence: CASRKAYVRDNEQFF. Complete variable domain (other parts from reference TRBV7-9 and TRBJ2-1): DTGVSQNPRHKITKRGQNVTFRCDPISEHNRLYWYRQTLGQGPEFLTYFQNEAQLEKSRLLSDRFSAERPKGSFSTLEIQRTEQGDSAMYLCASRKAYVRDNEQFFGPGTRLTVL.

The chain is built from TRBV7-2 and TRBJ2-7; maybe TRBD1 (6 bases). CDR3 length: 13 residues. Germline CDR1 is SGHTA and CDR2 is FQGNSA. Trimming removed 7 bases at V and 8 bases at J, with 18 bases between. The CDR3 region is CASTTGQEFQQYF. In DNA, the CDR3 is TGTGCCAGCACCACGGGACAAGAGTTTCAGCAGTACTTC.

CDR3 DNA sequence: TGCAGTGCTAGAGATTTAGGTGGCTACACCTTC. Translated: CSARDLGGYTF. The V call is TRBV20-1, the J call TRBJ1-2; D not certain. V lost 0 bases and J lost 7, with 6 bases in between. In germline, CDR1 is DFQATT, CDR2 SNEGSKA (reference sequence). This CDR3 is 11 amino acids long.

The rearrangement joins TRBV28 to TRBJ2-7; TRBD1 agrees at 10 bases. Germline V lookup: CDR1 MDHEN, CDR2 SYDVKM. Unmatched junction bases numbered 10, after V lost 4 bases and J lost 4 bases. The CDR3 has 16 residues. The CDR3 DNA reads TGTGCCAGCAGTTCTACCCCGGGACAGGGGAAATACGAGCAGTACTTC. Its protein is CASSSTPGQGKYEQYF.

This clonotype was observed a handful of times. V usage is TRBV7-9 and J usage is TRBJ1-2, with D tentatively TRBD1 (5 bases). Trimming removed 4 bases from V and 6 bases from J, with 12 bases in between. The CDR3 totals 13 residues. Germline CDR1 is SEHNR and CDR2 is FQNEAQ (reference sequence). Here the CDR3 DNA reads TGTGCCAGCAGCTCCCCCGGGGCGAATGGCTACACCTTC. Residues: CASSSPGANGYTF.

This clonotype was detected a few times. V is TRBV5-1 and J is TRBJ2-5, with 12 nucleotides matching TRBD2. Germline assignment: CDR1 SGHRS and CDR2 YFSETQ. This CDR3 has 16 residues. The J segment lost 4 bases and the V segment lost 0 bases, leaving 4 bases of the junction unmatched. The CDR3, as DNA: TGCGCCAGCAGCTTGGAGACTAGCGGGAGCGGAGAGACCCAGTACTTC. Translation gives CASSLETSGSGETQYF.

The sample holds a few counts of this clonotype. CDR3 amino acids: CASRLRLRTEAFF. The CDR3 nucleotides are TGTGCCAGCAGACTACGCTTGAGGACTGAAGCTTTCTTT. The rearrangement joins TRBV7-2 to TRBJ1-1; D remains unclear. V lost 6 bases and J lost 5, with 13 bases in between. The CDR3 has 13 amino acids. Germline loops: CDR1 SGHTA, CDR2 FQGNSA.

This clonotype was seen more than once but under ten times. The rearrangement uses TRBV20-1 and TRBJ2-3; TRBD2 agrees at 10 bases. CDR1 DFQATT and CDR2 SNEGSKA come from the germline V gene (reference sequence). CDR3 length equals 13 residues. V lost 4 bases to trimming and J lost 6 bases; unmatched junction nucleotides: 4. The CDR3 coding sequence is TGCAGTGCTAAACTAGCGGGAAGCGATACGCAGTATTTT. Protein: CSAKLAGSDTQYF.

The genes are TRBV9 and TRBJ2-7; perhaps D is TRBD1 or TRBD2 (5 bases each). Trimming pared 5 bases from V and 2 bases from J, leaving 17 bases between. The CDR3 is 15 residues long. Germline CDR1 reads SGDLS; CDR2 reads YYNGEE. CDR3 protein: CASSRDPGRTYEQYF. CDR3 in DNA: TGTGCCAGCAGTCGGGACCCAGGAAGAACCTACGAGCAGTACTTC.

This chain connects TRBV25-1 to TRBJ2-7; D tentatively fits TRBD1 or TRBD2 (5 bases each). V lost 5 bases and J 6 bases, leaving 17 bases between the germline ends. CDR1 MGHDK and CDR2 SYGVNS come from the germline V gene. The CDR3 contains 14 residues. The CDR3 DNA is TGTGCCAGCAGTTACTCAGAGGGGCTTGGCGAGCAGTACTTC. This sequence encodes CASSYSEGLGEQYF.

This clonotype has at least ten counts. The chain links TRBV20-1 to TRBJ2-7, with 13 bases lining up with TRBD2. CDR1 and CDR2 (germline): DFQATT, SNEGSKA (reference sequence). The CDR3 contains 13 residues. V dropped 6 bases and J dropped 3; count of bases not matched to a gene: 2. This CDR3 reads CSARTSGGYEQYF. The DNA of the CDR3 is TGCAGTGCCAGGACTAGCGGGGGCTACGAGCAGTACTTC.

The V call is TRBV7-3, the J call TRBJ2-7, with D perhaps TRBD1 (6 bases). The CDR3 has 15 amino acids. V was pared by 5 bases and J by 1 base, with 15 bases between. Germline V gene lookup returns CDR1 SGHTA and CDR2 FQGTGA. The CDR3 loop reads CASSALQQGSYEQYF. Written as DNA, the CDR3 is TGTGCCAGCAGCGCTCTACAACAGGGATCCTACGAGCAGTACTTC.

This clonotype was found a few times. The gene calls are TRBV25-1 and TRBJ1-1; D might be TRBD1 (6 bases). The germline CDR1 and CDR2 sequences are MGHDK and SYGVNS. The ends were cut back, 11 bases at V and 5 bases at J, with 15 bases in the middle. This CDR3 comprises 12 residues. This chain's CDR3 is CAAGTTVTEAFF. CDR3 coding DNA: TGTGCCGCTGGGACAACTGTTACTGAAGCTTTCTTT.